Below, one T cell receptor (beta chain) is given with its context. This clonotype was seen a few times. No cognate antigen has been identified for it. Base qualities are not provided; no much larger clone lies one nucleotide away. Libraries were built with RT-PCR. The sequencer was an Illumina HiSeq 2500. Starting from the raw public reads, TCRdb applied fastp trimming at Q25, assembled clones with MiXCR and retained in-frame beta chains. For every CDR3 protein sequence, its rows merge into one entry that carries the most common genes and DNA. The table for this sample lists about 620,000 distinct CDR3 sequences; about an eighth of them were counted only once. More than 8.5% of the sample lies in the top ten. The CDR3 has 13 amino acids, counting the end cysteine and phenylalanine. The CDR3 DNA has 39 bases and is translated from base 1. From the germline V gene, CDR1 is SNHLY and CDR2 is FYNNEI. Deletion took 5 bases off V and 5 bases off J, with a span of 10 bases between the germline ends.

This specimen comes from a study of response to subunit inactivated influenza vaccine (dated by TCRdb to about 2018). Background on the whole study: Deep quantitative profiling of the T cell receptor repertoire was used in the study to follow responses to a trivalent subunit inactivated influenza vaccine. Results the study describes overall, beyond this receptor: It was suggested by the authors that each seasonal influenza vaccination may recruit only a limited number of new T cells.

Source: PBMCs from blood, taken on the day of vaccination. The chain is encoded by TRBV2 joined to TRBJ1-5; the D segment cannot be called with confidence. The receptor was derived from a man aged 50-59 years who received an inactivated influenza vaccine. Donor details come from another sample of the same person, matched by shared clones. The CDR3 has the sequence CASSPNWDQPQHF. The DNA is TGTGCCAGCAGTCCCAACTGGGATCAGCCCCAGCATTTT.